These T cell receptor beta chains were read from a single sample in a study of monozygotic twins with inflammatory bowel disease. TCRdb reprocessed the 5' RACE reads and stores each CDR3 protein as one record, lacking DNA. The record lists about 380,000 distinct CDR3 sequences, of which the ten most abundant hold roughly 2.6%. The specimen sequenced was blood. These receptors all come from a human donor with ulcerative colitis or Crohn's disease, or a healthy co-twin of an affected twin (not recorded which). CDR3s include the opening cysteine and the closing phenylalanine or tryptophan.

TRBJ1-1	TRBV7-2	CASSLSLEAFF
TRBJ2-2	TRBV12-3/TRBV12-4	CASSPHNTGNTGELFF
TRBJ2-5	TRBV5-4	CASSRGLAGDETQYF
TRBJ2-1	TRBV25-1	CASSESSGGDYNEQFF
TRBJ2-3	TRBV20-1	CSAHPGLAGEQYF
TRBJ2-5	TRBV5-1	CASSFTSGARSQETQYF
TRBJ2-3	TRBV20-1	CSVRLAGAPQYF
TRBJ2-7	TRBV5-1	CASSLPDSYEQYF
TRBJ2-3	TRBV7-8	CASSLYGDADTQYF
TRBJ2-1	TRBV12-3/TRBV12-4	CASSPWRQGGEQFF
TRBJ1-2	TRBV12-3/TRBV12-4	CASSTDSLYGYTF
TRBJ2-1	TRBV18	CASSPSGAGRNNEQFF
TRBJ1-6	TRBV11-2	CASSLEPMGYSYNSPLHF
TRBJ1-1	TRBV25-1	CASSELSPLNTEAFF
TRBJ2-3	TRBV18	CASSPTYSAGEADTQYF
TRBJ1-3	TRBV10-2	CASSEGTRTGNTIYF